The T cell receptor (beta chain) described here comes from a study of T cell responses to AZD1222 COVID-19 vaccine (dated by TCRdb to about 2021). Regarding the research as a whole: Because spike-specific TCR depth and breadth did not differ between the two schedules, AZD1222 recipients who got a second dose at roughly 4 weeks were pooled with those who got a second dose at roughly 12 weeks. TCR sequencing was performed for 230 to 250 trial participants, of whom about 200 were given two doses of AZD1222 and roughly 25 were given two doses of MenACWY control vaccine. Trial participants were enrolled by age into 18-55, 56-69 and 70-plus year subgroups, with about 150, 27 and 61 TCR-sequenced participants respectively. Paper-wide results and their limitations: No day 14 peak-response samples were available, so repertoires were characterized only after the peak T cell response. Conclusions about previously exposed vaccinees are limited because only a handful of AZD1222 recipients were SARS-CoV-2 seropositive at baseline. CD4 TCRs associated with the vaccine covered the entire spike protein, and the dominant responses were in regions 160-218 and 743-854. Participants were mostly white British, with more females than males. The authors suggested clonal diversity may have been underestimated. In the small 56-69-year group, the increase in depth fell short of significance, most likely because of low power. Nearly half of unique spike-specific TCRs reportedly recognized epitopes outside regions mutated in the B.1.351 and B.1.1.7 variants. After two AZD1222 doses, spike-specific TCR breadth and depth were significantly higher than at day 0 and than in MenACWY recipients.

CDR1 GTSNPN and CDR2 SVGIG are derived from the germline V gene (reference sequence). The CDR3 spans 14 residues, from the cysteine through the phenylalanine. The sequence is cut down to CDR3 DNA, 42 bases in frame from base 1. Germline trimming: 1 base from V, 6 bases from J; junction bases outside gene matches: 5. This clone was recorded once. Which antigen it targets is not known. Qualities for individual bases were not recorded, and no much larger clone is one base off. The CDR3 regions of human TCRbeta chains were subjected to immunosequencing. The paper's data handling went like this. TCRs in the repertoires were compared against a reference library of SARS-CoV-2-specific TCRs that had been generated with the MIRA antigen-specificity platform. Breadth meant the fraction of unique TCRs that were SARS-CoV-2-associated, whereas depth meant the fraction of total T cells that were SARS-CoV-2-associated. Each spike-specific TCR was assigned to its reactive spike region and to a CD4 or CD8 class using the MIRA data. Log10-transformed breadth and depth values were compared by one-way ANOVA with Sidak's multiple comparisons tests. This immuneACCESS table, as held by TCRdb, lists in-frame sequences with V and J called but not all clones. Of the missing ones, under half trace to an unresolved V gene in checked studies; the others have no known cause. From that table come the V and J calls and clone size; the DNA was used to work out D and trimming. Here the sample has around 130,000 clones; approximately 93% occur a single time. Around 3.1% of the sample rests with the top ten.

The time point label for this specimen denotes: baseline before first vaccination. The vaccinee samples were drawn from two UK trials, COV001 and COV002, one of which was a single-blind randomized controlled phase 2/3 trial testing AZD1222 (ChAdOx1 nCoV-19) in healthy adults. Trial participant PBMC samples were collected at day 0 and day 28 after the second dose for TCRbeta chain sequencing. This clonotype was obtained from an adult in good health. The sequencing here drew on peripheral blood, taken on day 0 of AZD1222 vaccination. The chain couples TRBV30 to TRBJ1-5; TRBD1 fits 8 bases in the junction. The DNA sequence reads TGTGCCTGGAGTGCGACAGGGGCAACTCAGCCCCAGCATTTT. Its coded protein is CAWSATGATQPQHF.